These 10 T cell receptor beta chains originate from one sample sequenced in a study of regulatory T cells in long-lasting Graves disease. Both iRepertoire HTBI primers and Arm-PCR of CDR3 regions were used to build the TCR beta libraries. Each CDR3 protein is one row after TCRdb ran MiXCR on the multiplex PCR reads. Of over 300,000 distinct CDR3 sequences in the sample, 15% to 20% are singletons; the top ten hold 29%. Time point in this sample: persistent/refractory GD, antithyroid drugs over 5 years with positive TRAb. Isolated PBMC RNA provided the starting material for the TCR library. The material sequenced was peripheral blood mononuclear cells (PBMCs), taken when the disease was refractory, from a patient treated with antithyroid drugs. These TCRs come from a female donor with Graves disease.

This sequence joins TRBV11-2 and TRBJ1-4; D perhaps matches TRBD1 (5 bases). Germline V gives CDR1 SGHAT, CDR2 FQNNGV. The CDR3 totals 14 residues. The germline V and J ends were trimmed by 0 bases and 8 bases, with 10 bases remaining between them. This CDR3 is CASSLDRGVEKLFF. DNA of the CDR3: TGTGCCAGCAGCTTAGATCGGGGGGTGGAAAAACTGTTTTTT.

The genes are TRBV6-5 and TRBJ1-1, with 9 nucleotides matching TRBD1. V shed 4 bases, J shed 3 bases, and the junction held 9 bases outside the gene matches. This CDR3 contains 16 residues. Looked up from germline, CDR1 is MNHEY and CDR2 is SVGAGI. CDR3 region: CASSLRQGDAHTEAFF. The CDR3 region has the DNA TGTGCCAGCAGTTTGCGACAGGGGGATGCACACACTGAAGCTTTCTTT.

The rearrangement joins TRBV5-1 to TRBJ2-3, with D perhaps matching TRBD1 (5 bases). Germline V gives CDR1 SGHRS, CDR2 YFSETQ. V lost 2 bases and J 1 base, leaving 8 bases between the germline ends. The CDR3 consists of 14 residues. The CDR3: CASSFDSGTDTQYF. The CDR3 nucleotides are TGCGCCAGCAGCTTCGACAGCGGCACAGATACGCAGTATTTT.

This rearrangement joins TRBV12-3 or TRBV12-4 to TRBJ2-6; 7 bases fit TRBD1. This CDR3 comprises 16 residues. Trimming removed 2 bases from V and 0 bases from J; junction bases left unmatched: 1. The CDR3 loop is CASSLRGPSGANVLTF. The CDR3 coding sequence is TGTGCCAGCAGTTTAAGGGGGCCCTCTGGGGCCAACGTCCTGACTTTC.

The chain recombines TRBV29-1 with TRBJ1-6; D may be TRBD1 (5 bases). This CDR3 is built from 13 residues. Germline loops: CDR1 SQVTM, CDR2 ANQGSEA. V shed 5 bases and J shed 2 bases, with 7 bases lying between them. The CDR3: CSVRGTYNSPLHF. The CDR3 region has the DNA TGCAGCGTTCGGGGGACCTATAATTCACCCCTCCACTTT.

This rearrangement joins TRBV7-9 to TRBJ1-6; perhaps TRBD1 as D (5 bases). V was cut by 4 bases and J by 14 bases, with 24 bases left in between. CDR3 length: 16 residues. Germline V gene sequence: CDR1 SEHNR, CDR2 FQNEAQ (reference sequence). The CDR3 coding sequence is TGTGCCAGCAGCTCGTCTCGGGGGGTCGGAATAGTGGCCCTCCACTTT. As protein: CASSSSRGVGIVALHF.

This clonotype has just one count. CDR3 region: CASSQTGNYEQYF. The CDR3 DNA reads TGCGCCAGCAGCCAAACAGGGAACTACGAGCAGTACTTC. J is TRBJ2-7 and V is TRBV4-1; maybe TRBD1 (6 bases). Trimming took off 2 bases at V and 3 bases at J, with 8 bases between the two ends. Per the germline V gene, CDR1 is MGHRA and CDR2 is YSYEKL. The CDR3 contains 13 residues.

This clonotype was observed many times. The rearrangement links TRBV12-3 or TRBV12-4 to TRBJ1-1, with 7 bases fitting TRBD1. The CDR3 has 15 amino acids. V lost 1 base to trimming and J lost 1 base; unmatched junction nucleotides: 3. This CDR3 is CASSLGWTGNTEAFF. The CDR3 DNA follows: TGTGCCAGCAGTTTAGGTTGGACAGGGAACACTGAAGCTTTCTTT.

The chain couples TRBV2 to TRBJ2-5; 11 bases align to TRBD2. V was pared by 0 bases and J by 5 bases, with 8 bases of the junction left unmatched. The V gene's germline CDR1 is SNHLY and CDR2 FYNNEI. This CDR3 has 17 residues. CDR3 bases: TGTGCCAGCAGTGAAGCTCTAGCGGGGGGCCGAGGGGAGACCCAGTACTTC. Its protein product is CASSEALAGGRGETQYF.

This clonotype was picked up many times. This rearrangement joins TRBV12-3 or TRBV12-4 to TRBJ1-3; D is unclear. Trimming removed 6 bases at V and 0 bases at J, with 6 bases between. CDR3 length: 13 amino acids. The CDR3: CASSRNSGNTIYF. DNA for the CDR3: TGTGCCAGCAGCCGGAACTCTGGAAACACCATATATTTT.